The T cell receptor (beta chain) under discussion was sequenced for a study of OX40 agonist ivuxolimab in advanced cancers. For the wider study: Ivuxolimab, which targeted the costimulatory receptor OX40 (CD134), was an agonistic, fully human IgG2 monoclonal antibody. Among the approximately 54 dose-escalation patients, 19 had hepatocellular carcinoma, approximately 15 melanoma, 9 renal cell carcinoma and 9 head and neck cancer. Prior anti-PD-1, anti-PD-L1 or anti-CTLA-4 therapy was permitted, and approximately 40% of dose-escalation patients had received checkpoint inhibitors. The purpose of peripheral TCRbeta sequencing was to test whether ivuxolimab changed TCR sequence diversity and led to clonal T-cell expansion. The paper reports the monotherapy dose-escalation portion (N of about 50 patients) of the phase I ivuxolimab trial. Intravenous ivuxolimab was administered to patients every 2 weeks at six dose levels: 0.01, 0.1, 0.3, 1.5, 3 and 10 mg/kg. In the dose-escalation cohort, 70% to 85% of patients were male, and the mean age was approximately 55 years, with a range of about 23 to 90. Partial responses occurred in three dose-escalation patients, of whom one had hepatocellular carcinoma and two had cutaneous melanoma.

Taken from the germline V gene, the CDR1 and CDR2 loops are MDHEN and SYDVKM. The CDR3 covers 13 residues, taking in both the cysteine and the phenylalanine. Kept here is only the CDR3 DNA, which spans 39 bases and is read in frame from base 1. The junction carries 8 bases between V and J, which are trimmed by 2 bases and 6 bases respectively. For sequencing of the TCRbeta CDR3 region, genomic DNA was extracted from the sorted cells. The immunoSEQ Assay was used to sequence the TCRbeta CDR3 regions. TCRdb stores this immuneACCESS table with in-frame sequences only. Part of the clones is absent; in the studies checked, under half of the shortfall reflects unresolved V genes, and no reason is known for the rest. Present in this sample are roughly 60,000 clones, 70% to 90% of which were seen just once. Of the sample, more than 0.55% is held by the ten largest clones. The trial excluded patients who had a history of autoimmune disease or who were on systemic immunosuppression. In every dose cohort, peripheral blood was drawn for TCR sequencing at baseline, cycle 4 day 1, and cycle 7 day 1. The samples were drawn from a first-in-human, open-label, multicenter phase I dose-escalation trial of ivuxolimab. Adults with locally advanced or metastatic melanoma, renal cell, hepatocellular, or head and neck squamous cell carcinoma were enrolled in the trial. Before TCR sequencing, CD4+ and CD8+ T cells were separately sorted from peripheral blood.

By how much of the sample it makes up, this clone is medium-sized (0.01 to 0.1%). Its antigen is currently not known. No base quality values were provided; no much bigger clone lies one nucleotide off. This same CDR3 is encoded by further DNA sequences in the sample. Findings and caveats that apply to the study as a whole: After ivuxolimab, more expanded clones were found on average in CD8+ T cells than in CD4+ T cells. In the 0.1-3.0 mg/kg groups, partial responders were among the patients with the lowest normalized peripheral clonal expansion, particularly in CD8+ T cells. Low levels of normalized T-cell clonal expansion were also shown by some nonresponding patients. Antigen specificity was not determined for the clonally expanded peripheral T cells. At doses of 0.1 to 3.0 mg/kg, clonal expansion of both CD4+ and CD8+ T cells in blood was seen between baseline and week 6.

This sample comprised CD4+ or CD8+ T cells sorted from blood, obtained in a trial of the OX40 agonist ivuxolimab. This receptor chain uses TRBV28 and TRBJ1-5; TRBD1 is a possible D gene, resting on 5 matching bases. The sequence was obtained from an adult with an advanced solid tumor such as melanoma, head and neck, liver or kidney cancer. For the CDR3, the sequence is CASSLGGVQPQHF. DNA sequence: TGTGCCAGCAGTTTAGGAGGGGTTCAGCCCCAGCATTTT.